This TCR beta chain came from a study of technical replicates of blood from a handful of donors. CDR1 is SGHDT, CDR2 YYEEEE, per germline. The ends lost 3 bases at V and 8 bases at J; junction bases unmatched: 6. The CDR3 is 15 amino acids. Produced via immunoSEQ multiplex PCR; TCRdb's table is partial and in-frame only. This sample has roughly 52,000 clones; around 96% occur once, and the top ten carry about 3%. This clone occurred once. The sequence came from a human donor in good health. Some clones in this sample may be carry-over from other donors' samples. This chain links TRBV5-6 with TRBJ1-6, with 9 nucleotides matching TRBD1. Sequences were obtained from PBMCs. The CDR3 nucleotides are TGTGCCAGCAGCTACCAGACAGGGGGGGATTCACCCCTCCACTTT. This sequence encodes CASSYQTGGDSPLHF.